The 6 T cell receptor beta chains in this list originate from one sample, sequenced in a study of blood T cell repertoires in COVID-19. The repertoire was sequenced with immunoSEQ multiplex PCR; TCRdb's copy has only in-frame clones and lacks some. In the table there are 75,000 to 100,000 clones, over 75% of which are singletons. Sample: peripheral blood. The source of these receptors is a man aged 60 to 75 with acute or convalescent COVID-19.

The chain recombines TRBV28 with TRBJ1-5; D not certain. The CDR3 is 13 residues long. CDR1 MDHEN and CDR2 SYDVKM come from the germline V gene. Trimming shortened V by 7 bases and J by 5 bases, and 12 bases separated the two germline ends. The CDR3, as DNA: TGTGCCAGCATTAGACACGGCGATCAGCCCCAGCATTTT. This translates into CASIRHGDQPQHF.

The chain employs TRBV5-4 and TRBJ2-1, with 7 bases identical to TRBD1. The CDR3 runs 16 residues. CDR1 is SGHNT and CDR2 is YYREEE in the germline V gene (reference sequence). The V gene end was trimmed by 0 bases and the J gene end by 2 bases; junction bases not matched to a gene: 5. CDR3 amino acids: CASSLVPGGTYNEQFF. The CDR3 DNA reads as TGTGCCAGCAGCTTGGTTCCAGGGGGTACCTACAATGAGCAGTTCTTC.

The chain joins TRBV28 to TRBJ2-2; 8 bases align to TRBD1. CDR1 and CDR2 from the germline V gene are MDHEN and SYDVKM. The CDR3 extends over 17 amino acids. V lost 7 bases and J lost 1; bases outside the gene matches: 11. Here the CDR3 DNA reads TGTGCCAGCACCTTGCCCCGGACAGGGAAGAACACCGGGGAGCTGTTTTTT. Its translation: CASTLPRTGKNTGELFF.

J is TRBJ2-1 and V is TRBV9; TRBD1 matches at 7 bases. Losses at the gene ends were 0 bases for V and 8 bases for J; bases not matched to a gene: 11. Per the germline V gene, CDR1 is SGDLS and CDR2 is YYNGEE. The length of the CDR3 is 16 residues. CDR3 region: CASSVEGAPWVDEQFF. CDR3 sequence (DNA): TGTGCCAGCAGCGTAGAGGGGGCGCCGTGGGTGGATGAGCAGTTCTTC.

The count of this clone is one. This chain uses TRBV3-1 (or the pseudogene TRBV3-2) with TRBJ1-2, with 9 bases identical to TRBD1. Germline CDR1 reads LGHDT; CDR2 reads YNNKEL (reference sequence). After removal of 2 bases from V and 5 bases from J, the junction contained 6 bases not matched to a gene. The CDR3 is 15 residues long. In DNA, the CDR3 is TGTGCCAGCAGCCAACTGGGACAGGGTGAATATGGCTACACCTTC. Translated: CASSQLGQGEYGYTF.

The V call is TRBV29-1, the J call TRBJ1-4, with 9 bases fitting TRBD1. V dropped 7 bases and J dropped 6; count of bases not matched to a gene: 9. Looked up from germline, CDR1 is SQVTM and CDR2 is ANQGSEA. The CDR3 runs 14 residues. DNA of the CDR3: TGCAGCGCCTCCTCGACAGGGGGATATGAAAAACTGTTTTTT. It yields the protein CSASSTGGYEKLFF. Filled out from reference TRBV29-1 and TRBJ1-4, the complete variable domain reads SAVISQKPSRDICQRGTSLTIQCQVDSQVTMMFWYRQQPGQSLTLIATANQGSEATYESGFVIDKFPISRPNLTFSTLTVSNMSPEDSSIYLCSASSTGGYEKLFFGSGTQLSVL.